This T cell receptor (beta chain) was sequenced in a study of blood T cell repertoires in COVID-19 (dated by TCRdb to 2018 to 2020). Describing the broader study: Collaborator samples came from the United States, Italy and Spain and covered acute and convalescent phases of COVID-19. The prospective study material was composed of cDNA or gDNA derived from T cells, B-cell-depleted T cells, or PBMCs. Deeply sampled blood TCRbeta repertoires from subjects exposed to, actively infected with, or recovered from COVID-19 were included in the dataset. A freely available public database, intended as a resource for researchers studying the immune response to SARS-CoV-2, is where the repertoires were released. Samples came from the ongoing ImmuneRACE study (first 160 participants) plus 1,254 subjects from 6 global collaborators. The sample metadata nearly always contained a de-identified subject ID, COVID-19 status, age in years and sex. Where available, HLA class I and class II types were obtained from metadata supplied by the sample provider rather than from assay-based typing.

Broad study findings and their caveats: Clinical and demographic metadata were provided uncurated, with the amount varying by source and participant.

This clone was detected only once. Which antigen it targets is not known. Base quality data are lacking; no much larger clone is found one base away. The immunoSEQ Assay, a bias-controlled multiplex PCR, was used to amplify TCRbeta CDR3 regions from genomic DNA. The original pipeline was this. Within the assay, amplification of reference gene primers was used to estimate how many nucleated cells each sample contained. To quantify the absolute abundance of each unique TCRbeta CDR3 rearrangement, sequence reads were collapsed and filtered. For each sample, productive Simpson clonality was calculated by taking the square root of Simpson's diversity index across productive rearrangements. Here the immuneACCESS table is served through TCRdb, limited to in-frame sequences with V and J called. Missing clones are a known gap in these copies; in checked studies unresolved V genes cover under half, and the rest lacks a known reason. The V and J calls and clone size come from that table; D and trimming were worked out from the DNA. This sample has 84,000 or so clones in its table, and 70% to 90% of those were observed once. The ten largest account for 7.3% of the sample.

Clipping removes 3 bases from V and 8 bases from J, with 9 as the unmatched junction base count. From the cysteine through the phenylalanine, the CDR3 covers 17 amino acids. Of the read, only the CDR3 DNA is kept; its 51 bases are in frame from base 1. CDR1 and CDR2, looked up from the germline V gene, are MGHDK and SYGVNS. Each collaborating institution followed its own protocols to collect whole blood in K2EDTA tubes. For TCRbeta analysis, collaborator samples were shipped as frozen whole blood, as isolated PBMCs, or as DNA extracted from either sample type. This clonotype originated in a man between 65 and 85 years old with acute or convalescent COVID-19. The rearranged chain carries TRBV25-1 and TRBJ2-1, with 14 bases in between that match TRBD2. Sequencing used peripheral blood. In nucleotide form, the sequence is TGTGCCAGCAGTGACCTTGGGACTAGCGGGAGAGGGGATGAGCAGTTCTTC. Translation gives CASSDLGTSGRGDEQFF.